The rows below give T cell receptor beta chains drawn from one sample of a study of CD8 T cells in ankylosing spondylitis. Each CDR3 protein is one row after TCRdb ran MiXCR on the 5' RACE reads. This table holds 250,000 or so distinct CDR3 sequences, roughly 10% found once. The material sequenced was blood, either unsorted or a sorted T cell fraction (not recorded which). Source of these receptors: a male donor with ankylosing spondylitis or in good health (not recorded which). The CDR3 runs from the conserved cysteine through the conserved F or W.

J: TRBJ2-5
V: TRBV7-8
CDR3: CASSLMVSQETQYF

J: TRBJ2-1
V: TRBV20-1
CDR3: CSASEVGGSNEQFF

J: TRBJ2-1
V: TRBV5-1
CDR3: CASSLGGWQFF

J: TRBJ1-1
V: TRBV5-1
CDR3: CASSAGPTGLNTEAFF

J: TRBJ2-1
V: TRBV2
CDR3: CASRRDLFEQFF

J: TRBJ2-3
V: TRBV7-2
CDR3: CASSLADSTDTQYF

J: TRBJ1-1
V: TRBV6-8
CDR3: CASAVPGQGSTSEAFF

J: TRBJ1-4
V: TRBV5-1
CDR3: CASSWMPPNEKLFF

J: TRBJ2-3
V: TRBV6-4
CDR3: CASSDGTESSTQYF

J: TRBJ2-7
V: TRBV20-1
CDR3: CSAREQSYGQYF

J: TRBJ2-7
V: TRBV7-9
CDR3: CASSLALGYEQYF

J: TRBJ2-5
V: TRBV5-5
CDR3: CASIIPGGRRETQYF

J: TRBJ2-2
V: TRBV6-2/TRBV6-3
CDR3: CASSYSRTGLFGELFF

J: TRBJ2-5
V: TRBV15
CDR3: CATAPGQGDIETQYF

J: TRBJ1-4
V: TRBV29-1
CDR3: CSVGLAGTNEKLFF

J: TRBJ2-4
V: TRBV28
CDR3: CASRKQGAKNIQYF

J: TRBJ2-3
V: TRBV6-1
CDR3: CAIGVSGRRPDTQYF

J: TRBJ2-7
V: TRBV5-6
CDR3: CASSLLAGGHEQYF

J: TRBJ2-1
V: TRBV6-5
CDR3: CASSYGLARFF

J: TRBJ2-1
V: TRBV5-5
CDR3: CASSLWDHWDEQFF

J: TRBJ2-3
V: TRBV20-1
CDR3: CSARRGGITDTQYF

J: TRBJ2-3
V: TRBV5-1
CDR3: CASSFYTGGTDTQYF

J: TRBJ2-2
V: TRBV12-3/TRBV12-4
CDR3: CASQTGGPNTGELFF

J: TRBJ2-3
V: TRBV7-8
CDR3: CASSSLAGDTDTQYF

J: TRBJ2-1
V: TRBV20-1
CDR3: CSARDKDYNEQFF

J: TRBJ2-3
V: TRBV7-2
CDR3: CASSPARGGRRDTQYF

J: TRBJ2-3
V: TRBV9
CDR3: CASSVAAGSADTQYF

J: TRBJ2-1
V: TRBV3-1
CDR3: CASRLAGGDNEQFF

J: TRBJ2-5
V: TRBV10-3
CDR3: CAISEGGTGGQETQYF

J: TRBJ1-4
V: TRBV10-3
CDR3: CAISVRQDEKLFF

J: TRBJ1-1
V: TRBV6-5
CDR3: CASSYSYSGVRAAFF

J: TRBJ2-2
V: TRBV6-1
CDR3: CASAGTGRNTGELFF

J: TRBJ2-4
V: TRBV7-2
CDR3: CASSAGQVHPNIQYF

J: TRBJ1-3
V: TRBV12-3/TRBV12-4
CDR3: CASSLRNTIYF

J: TRBJ2-5
V: TRBV20-1
CDR3: CSALDPTGARETQYF

J: TRBJ1-3
V: TRBV5-1
CDR3: CASSLQDSGNTIYF

J: TRBJ2-7
V: TRBV5-1
CDR3: CASSLIGMSYEQYF

J: TRBJ2-7
V: TRBV27
CDR3: CASSTTGGSYEQYF

J: TRBJ2-3
V: TRBV18
CDR3: CASSGDRRPLTDTQYF

J: TRBJ2-2
V: TRBV20-1
CDR3: CSATGDLGTGELFF

J: TRBJ1-1
V: TRBV7-8
CDR3: CASNLVNGGGNTKAFF

J: TRBJ1-5
V: TRBV20-1
CDR3: CSLPGQGVVVRQPQHF

J: TRBJ1-3
V: TRBV7-9
CDR3: CASRPEGRGRYNTIYF

J: TRBJ1-1
V: TRBV29-1
CDR3: CSVGAHADTEAFF

J: TRBJ2-3
V: TRBV5-6
CDR3: CASSFGARKTDTQYF

J: TRBJ2-3
V: TRBV9
CDR3: CASSAGTSDTDTQYF

J: TRBJ2-1
V: TRBV5-1
CDR3: CASSLTSGRDTYNEQFF

J: TRBJ2-3
V: TRBV5-1
CDR3: CASSPFSGSTDTQYF

J: TRBJ1-4
V: TRBV12-3/TRBV12-4
CDR3: CASSLATVGEKLFF

J: TRBJ2-3
V: TRBV29-1
CDR3: CSVVIAGGTDTQYF

J: TRBJ2-1
V: TRBV24-1
CDR3: CATRMAGEVDEQFF

J: TRBJ1-1
V: TRBV29-1
CDR3: CSVDRGANTEAFF

J: TRBJ1-2
V: TRBV10-3
CDR3: CAIRDLGDEGYGYTF

J: TRBJ1-1
V: TRBV7-3
CDR3: CASSLGPLQGRAEAFF

J: TRBJ2-1
V: TRBV11-3
CDR3: CASSLTGVIEQFF